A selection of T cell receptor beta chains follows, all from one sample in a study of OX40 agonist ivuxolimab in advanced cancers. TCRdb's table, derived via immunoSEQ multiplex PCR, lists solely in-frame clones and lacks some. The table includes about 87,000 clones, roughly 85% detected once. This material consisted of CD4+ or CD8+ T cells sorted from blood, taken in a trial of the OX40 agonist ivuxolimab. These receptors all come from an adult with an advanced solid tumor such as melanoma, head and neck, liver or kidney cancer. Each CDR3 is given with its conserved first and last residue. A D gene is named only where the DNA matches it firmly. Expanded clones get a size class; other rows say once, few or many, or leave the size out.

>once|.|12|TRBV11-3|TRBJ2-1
TGTGCCAGCAGCTCATTAGGGAATGAGCAGTTCTTC
CASSSLGNEQFF
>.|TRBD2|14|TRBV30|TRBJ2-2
TGTGCCTGGAGTACGACGGGAGGTACCGGGGAGCTGTTTTTT
CAWSTTGGTGELFF
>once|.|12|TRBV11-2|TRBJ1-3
TGTGCCAGCAGCTTTAGTGGAAACACCATATATTTT
CASSFSGNTIYF
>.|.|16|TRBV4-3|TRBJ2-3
TGCGCCAGCAGCCAGGAAGTGGAAGGATCCACAGATACGCAGTATTTT
CASSQEVEGSTDTQYF
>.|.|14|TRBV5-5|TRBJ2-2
TGTGCCAGCAGCTTGTCTGGGAATACCGGGGAGCTGTTTTTT
CASSLSGNTGELFF
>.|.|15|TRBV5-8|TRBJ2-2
TGTGCCAGCAGCTTGGCTACGTTCGGCACCGGGGAGCTGTTTTTT
CASSLATFGTGELFF
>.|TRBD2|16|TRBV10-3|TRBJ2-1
TGTGCCATCAGTGACTCTAGCGGGGGCCAGTACAATGAGCAGTTCTTC
CAISDSSGGQYNEQFF
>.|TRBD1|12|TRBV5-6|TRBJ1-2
TGTGCCAGCAGCTTCCGACAGGGGCAAGACACCTTC
CASSFRQGQDTF
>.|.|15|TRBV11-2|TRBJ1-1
TGTGCCAGCAGCTTTACGACAGGCGGGAACACTGAAGCTTTCTTT
CASSFTTGGNTEAFF
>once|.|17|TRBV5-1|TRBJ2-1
TGCGCCAGCAGCACCAATCCAGGGACTGGTCAAAACAATGAGCAGTTCTTC
CASSTNPGTGQNNEQFF
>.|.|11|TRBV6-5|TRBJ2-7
TGTGCCAGCGGGCGGGCCTACGAGCAGTACTTC
CASGRAYEQYF
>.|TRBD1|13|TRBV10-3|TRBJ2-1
TGTGCCATCAGTGGGACAGGCCAGGATGAGCAGTTCTTC
CAISGTGQDEQFF
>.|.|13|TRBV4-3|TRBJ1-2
TGCGCCAGCAGCCAAGAGCCAGGGTACGGCTACACCTTC
CASSQEPGYGYTF
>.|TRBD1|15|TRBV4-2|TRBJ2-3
TGTGCCAGCAGCCAAGTTAGTCAGGGGGCAGATACGCAGTATTTT
CASSQVSQGADTQYF
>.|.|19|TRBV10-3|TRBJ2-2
TGTGCCATCCCCTGCAGCTCGGGCTCCGGGACATTGAACACCGGGGAGCTGTTTTTT
CAIPCSSGSGTLNTGELFF
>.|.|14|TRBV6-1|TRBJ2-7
TGTGCCAGCAGAGAGGGGGATGTAGTCGGCGAGCAGTACTTC
CASREGDVVGEQYF
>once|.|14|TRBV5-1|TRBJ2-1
TGCGCCAGCAGCACCGACCAGGGTTACAATGAGCAGTTCTTC
CASSTDQGYNEQFF
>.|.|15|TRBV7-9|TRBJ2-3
TGTGCCAGCAGCAATGTGGCCTCTTCCACAGATACGCAGTATTTT
CASSNVASSTDTQYF
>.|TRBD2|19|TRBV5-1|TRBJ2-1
TGCGCCAGCAGCTCCCGGGCACTAGCGGGGGGCCGGTCCTACAATGAGCAGTTCTTC
CASSSRALAGGRSYNEQFF
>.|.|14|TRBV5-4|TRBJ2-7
TGTGCCAGCAGCTTACCCGGACAAGCCGCTGAGCAGTACTTC
CASSLPGQAAEQYF
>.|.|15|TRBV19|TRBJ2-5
TGTGCCAGTAGTACACTGACGGGCCCCGGGGAGACCCAGTACTTC
CASSTLTGPGETQYF
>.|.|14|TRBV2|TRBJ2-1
TGTGCCAGCAGCGACCAGGGGATCGCTAATGAGCAGTTCTTC
CASSDQGIANEQFF
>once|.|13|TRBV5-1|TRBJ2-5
TGCGCCAGCCAAGAGGACTTTGAAGAGACCCAGTACTTC
CASQEDFEETQYF
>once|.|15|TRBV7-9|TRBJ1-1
TGTGCCAGCAGCCCCGGAGCGATCGCGAACACTGAAGCTTTCTTT
CASSPGAIANTEAFF
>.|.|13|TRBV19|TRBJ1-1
TGTGCCAGTAGTATAGACAAGAACACTGAAGCTTTCTTT
CASSIDKNTEAFF
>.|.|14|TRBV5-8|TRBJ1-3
TGTGCCAGCAGCCCGGGATTATCTGGAAACACCATATATTTT
CASSPGLSGNTIYF
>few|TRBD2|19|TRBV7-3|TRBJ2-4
TGTGCCAGCAGCCCTCAGAGGACTAGCGGGGGACCAGCCAAAAACATTCAGTACTTC
CASSPQRTSGGPAKNIQYF
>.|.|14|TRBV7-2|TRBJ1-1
TGTGCCAGCAGCTTTGGACGGCTGAACACTGAAGCTTTCTTT
CASSFGRLNTEAFF
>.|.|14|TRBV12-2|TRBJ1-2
TGTGCAAGTCGCTTAGCGCCAGGGGTAGATGGCTACACCTTC
CASRLAPGVDGYTF
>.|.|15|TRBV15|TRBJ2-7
TGTGCCACCAGCAGAGGAAGGGGGACCTCCTACGAGCAGTACTTC
CATSRGRGTSYEQYF
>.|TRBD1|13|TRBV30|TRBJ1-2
TGTGCCGGAACTTGGGACAGCCGGTATGGCTACACCTTC
CAGTWDSRYGYTF